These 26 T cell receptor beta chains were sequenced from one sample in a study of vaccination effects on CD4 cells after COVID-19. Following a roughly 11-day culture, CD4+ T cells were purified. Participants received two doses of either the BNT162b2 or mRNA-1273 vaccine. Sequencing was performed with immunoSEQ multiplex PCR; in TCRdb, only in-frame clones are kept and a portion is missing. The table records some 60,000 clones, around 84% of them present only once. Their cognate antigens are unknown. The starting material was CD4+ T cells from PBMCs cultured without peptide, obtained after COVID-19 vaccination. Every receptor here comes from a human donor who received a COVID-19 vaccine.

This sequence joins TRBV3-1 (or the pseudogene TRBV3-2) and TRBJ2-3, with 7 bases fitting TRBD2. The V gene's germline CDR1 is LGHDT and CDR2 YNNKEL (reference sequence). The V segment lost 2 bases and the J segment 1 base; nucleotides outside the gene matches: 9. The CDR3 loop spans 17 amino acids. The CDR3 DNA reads TGTGCCAGCAGCCAAAGAGGGGCGGGAGCTCGCACAGATACGCAGTATTTT. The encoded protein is CASSQRGAGARTDTQYF.

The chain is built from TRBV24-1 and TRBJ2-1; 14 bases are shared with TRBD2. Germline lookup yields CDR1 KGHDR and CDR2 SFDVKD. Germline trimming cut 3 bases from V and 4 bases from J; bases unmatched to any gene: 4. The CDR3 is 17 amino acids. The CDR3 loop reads CATSDGLAGGGYNEQFF. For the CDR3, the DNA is TGTGCCACCAGTGATGGACTAGCGGGAGGTGGATACAATGAGCAGTTCTTC.

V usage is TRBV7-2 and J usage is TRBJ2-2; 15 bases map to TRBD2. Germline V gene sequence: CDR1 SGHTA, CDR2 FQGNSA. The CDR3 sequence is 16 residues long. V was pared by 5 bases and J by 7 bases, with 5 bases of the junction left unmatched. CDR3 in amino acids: CASSRTSGGAGGELFF. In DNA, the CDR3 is TGTGCCAGCAGCCGGACTAGCGGGGGGGCAGGCGGGGAGCTGTTTTTT.

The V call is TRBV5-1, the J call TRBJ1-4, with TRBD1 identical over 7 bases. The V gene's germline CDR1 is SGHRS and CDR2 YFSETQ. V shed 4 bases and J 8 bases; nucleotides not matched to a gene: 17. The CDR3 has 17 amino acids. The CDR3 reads CASSHTGQILRREKLFF. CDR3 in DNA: TGCGCCAGCAGCCATACGGGACAGATCCTTAGAAGAGAAAAACTGTTTTTT.

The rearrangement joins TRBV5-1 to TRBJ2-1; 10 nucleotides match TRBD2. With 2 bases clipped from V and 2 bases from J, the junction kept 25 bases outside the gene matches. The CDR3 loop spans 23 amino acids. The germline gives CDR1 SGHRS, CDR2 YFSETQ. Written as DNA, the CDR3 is TGCGCCAGCAGCTTTCCCCGCCTAATCCTTAGAGCGGGGGGGCCTGTTACCTACAATGAGCAGTTCTTC. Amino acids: CASSFPRLILRAGGPVTYNEQFF.

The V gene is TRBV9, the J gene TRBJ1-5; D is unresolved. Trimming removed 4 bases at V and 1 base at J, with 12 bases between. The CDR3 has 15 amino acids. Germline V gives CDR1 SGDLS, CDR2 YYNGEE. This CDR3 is CASSSTAGSNQPQHF. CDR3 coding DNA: TGTGCCAGCAGCAGCACGGCCGGAAGCAATCAGCCCCAGCATTTT.

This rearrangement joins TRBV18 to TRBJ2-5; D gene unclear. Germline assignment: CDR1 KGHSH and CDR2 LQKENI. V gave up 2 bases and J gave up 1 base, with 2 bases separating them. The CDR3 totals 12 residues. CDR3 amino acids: CASSPVQETQYF. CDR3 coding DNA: TGTGCCAGCTCACCAGTCCAAGAGACCCAGTACTTC. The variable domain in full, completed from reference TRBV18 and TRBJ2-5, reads NAGVMQNPRHLVRRRGQEARLRCSPMKGHSHVYWYRQLPEEGLKFMVYLQKENIIDESGMPKERFSAEFPKEGPSILRIQQVVRGDSAAYFCASSPVQETQYFGPGTRLLVL.

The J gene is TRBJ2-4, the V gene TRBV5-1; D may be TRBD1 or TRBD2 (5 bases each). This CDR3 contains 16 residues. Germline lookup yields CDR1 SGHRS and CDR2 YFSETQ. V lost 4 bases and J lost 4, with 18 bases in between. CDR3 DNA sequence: TGCGCCAGCAGCCCACGGGTAGGGGACCTAAAAAACATTCAGTACTTC. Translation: CASSPRVGDLKNIQYF.

The CDR3 sequence is CASTKGRGRSGTEAFF. The CDR3 DNA is TGTGCCAGCACCAAAGGCAGGGGGCGGAGTGGGACTGAAGCTTTCTTT. The chain uses TRBV6-6 and TRBJ1-1, with 8 positions matching TRBD1. The CDR3 extends over 16 amino acids. Germline V gene sequence: CDR1 MNHNY, CDR2 SVGAGI (reference sequence). With V trimmed by 7 bases and J by 5 bases, 15 bases remained unmatched.

The DNA for the CDR3 is TGCGCCAGCAGCCAAGATCGAGGACTAGCGGGAGCCAAGGAGCTGTTTTTT. Residues: CASSQDRGLAGAKELFF. V and J are TRBV4-1 and TRBJ2-2; 13 bases match TRBD2. The length of the CDR3 is 17 residues. The germline V gene has CDR1 MGHRA and CDR2 YSYEKL. The junction had 8 bases not matched to a gene; V was cut back by 0 bases and J by 10 bases.

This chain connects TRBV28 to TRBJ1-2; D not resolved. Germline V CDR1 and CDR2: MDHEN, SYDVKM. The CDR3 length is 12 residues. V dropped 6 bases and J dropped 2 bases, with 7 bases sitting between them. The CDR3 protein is CASSLGNYGYTF. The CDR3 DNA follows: TGTGCCAGCAGCTTGGGGAACTATGGCTACACCTTC.

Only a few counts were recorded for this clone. The CDR3 loop reads CASSPTRGGQGHGYTF. As DNA, the CDR3 is TGTGCCAGCAGCCCTACGAGGGGGGGACAGGGTCATGGCTACACCTTC. This rearrangement joins TRBV27 to TRBJ1-2; 9 nucleotides agree with TRBD1. The germline V gene encodes CDR1 MNHEY and CDR2 SMNVEV (reference sequence). The CDR3 is made up of 16 amino acids. Trimming took 6 bases from V and 6 from J; bases not matched to a gene: 14.

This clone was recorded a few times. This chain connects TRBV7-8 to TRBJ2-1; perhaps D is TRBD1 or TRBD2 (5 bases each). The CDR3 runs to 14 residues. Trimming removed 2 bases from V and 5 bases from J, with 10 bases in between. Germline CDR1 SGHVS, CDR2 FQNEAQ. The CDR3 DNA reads TGTGCCAGCAGCTTAAGGGGAGCGGACAATGAGCAGTTCTTC. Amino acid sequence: CASSLRGADNEQFF.

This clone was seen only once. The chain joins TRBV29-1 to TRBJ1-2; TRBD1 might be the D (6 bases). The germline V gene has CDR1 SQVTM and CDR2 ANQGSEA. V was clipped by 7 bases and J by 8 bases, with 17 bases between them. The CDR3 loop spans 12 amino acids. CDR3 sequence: CSGGDKREGYTF. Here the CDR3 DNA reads TGCAGCGGTGGGGACAAACGGGAGGGCTACACCTTC.

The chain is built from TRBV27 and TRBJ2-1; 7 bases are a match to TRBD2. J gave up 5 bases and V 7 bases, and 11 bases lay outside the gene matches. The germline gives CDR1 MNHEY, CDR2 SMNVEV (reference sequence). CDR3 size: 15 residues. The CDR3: CASTPVRGGNNEQFF. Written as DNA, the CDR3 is TGTGCCAGCACCCCCGTACGCGGGGGAAACAATGAGCAGTTCTTC.

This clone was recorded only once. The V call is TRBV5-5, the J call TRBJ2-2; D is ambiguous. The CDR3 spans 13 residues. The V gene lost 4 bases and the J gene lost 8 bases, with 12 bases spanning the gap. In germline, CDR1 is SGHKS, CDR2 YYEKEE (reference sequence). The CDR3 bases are TGTGCCAGCAGCCAACCCCAATGGGGGGAGCTGTTTTTT. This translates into CASSQPQWGELFF.

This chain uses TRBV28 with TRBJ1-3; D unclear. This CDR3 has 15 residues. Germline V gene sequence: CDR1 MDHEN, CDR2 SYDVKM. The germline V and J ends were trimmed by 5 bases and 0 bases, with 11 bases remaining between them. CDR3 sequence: CASSIPPSSGNTIYF. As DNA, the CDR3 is TGTGCCAGCAGTATCCCCCCCAGCTCTGGAAACACCATATATTTT.

The DNA of the CDR3 is TGTGCCAGCAGACCGACAGGGATGAACTATGGCTACACCTTC. Its translation: CASRPTGMNYGYTF. The J gene is TRBJ1-2, the V gene TRBV25-1; 7 bases fit TRBD1. V was pared by 6 bases and J by 2 bases, with 6 bases of the junction left unmatched. This CDR3 is 14 amino acids long. The germline CDR1 and CDR2 sequences are MGHDK and SYGVNS.

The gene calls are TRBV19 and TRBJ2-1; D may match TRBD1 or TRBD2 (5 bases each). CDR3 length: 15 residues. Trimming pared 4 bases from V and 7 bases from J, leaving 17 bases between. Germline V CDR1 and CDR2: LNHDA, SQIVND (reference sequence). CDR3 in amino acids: CASSTPWGTGNEQFF. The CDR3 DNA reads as TGTGCCAGTAGTACCCCCTGGGGGACGGGAAATGAGCAGTTCTTC.

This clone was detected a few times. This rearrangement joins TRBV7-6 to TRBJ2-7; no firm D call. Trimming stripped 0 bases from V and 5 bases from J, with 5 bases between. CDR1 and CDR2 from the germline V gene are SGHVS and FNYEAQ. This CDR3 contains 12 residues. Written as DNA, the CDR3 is TGTGCCAGCAGCTTAGCCTACCACGAGCAGTACTTC. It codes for CASSLAYHEQYF. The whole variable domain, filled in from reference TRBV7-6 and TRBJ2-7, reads GAGVSQSPRYKVTKRGQDVALRCDPISGHVSLYWYRQALGQGPEFLTYFNYEAQQDKSGLPNDRFSAERPEGSISTLTIQRTEQRDSAMYRCASSLAYHEQYFGPGTRLTVT.

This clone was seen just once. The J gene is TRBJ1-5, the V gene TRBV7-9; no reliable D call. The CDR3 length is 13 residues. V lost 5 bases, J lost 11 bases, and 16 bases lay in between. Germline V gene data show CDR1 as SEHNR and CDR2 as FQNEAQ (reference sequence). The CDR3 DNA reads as TGTGCCAGCAGCCCGGACGGATACGAGGCCCAGCATTTT. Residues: CASSPDGYEAQHF.

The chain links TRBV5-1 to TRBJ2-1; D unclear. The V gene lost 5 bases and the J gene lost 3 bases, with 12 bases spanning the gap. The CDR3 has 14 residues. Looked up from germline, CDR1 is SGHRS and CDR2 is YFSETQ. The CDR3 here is CASRLSLYYNEQFF. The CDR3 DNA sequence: TGCGCCAGCAGGCTCTCCCTTTACTACAATGAGCAGTTCTTC.

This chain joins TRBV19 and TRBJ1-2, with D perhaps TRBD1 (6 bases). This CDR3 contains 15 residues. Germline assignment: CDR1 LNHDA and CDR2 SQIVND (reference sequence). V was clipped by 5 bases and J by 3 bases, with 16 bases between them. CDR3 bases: TGTGCCAGTAGTCTCACAGGGCAGGGCGACTATGGCTACACCTTC. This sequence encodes CASSLTGQGDYGYTF.

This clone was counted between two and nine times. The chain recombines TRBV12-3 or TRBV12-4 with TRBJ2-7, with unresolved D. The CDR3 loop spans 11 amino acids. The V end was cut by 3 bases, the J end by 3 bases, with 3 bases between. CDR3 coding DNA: TGTGCCAGCAGTTTCCGCTACGAGCAGTACTTC. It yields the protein CASSFRYEQYF.

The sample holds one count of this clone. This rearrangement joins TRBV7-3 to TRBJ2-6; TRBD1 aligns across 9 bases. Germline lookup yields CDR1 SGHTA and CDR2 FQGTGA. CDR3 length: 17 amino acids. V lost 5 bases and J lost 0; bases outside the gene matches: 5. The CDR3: CASSRGQGSSGANVLTF. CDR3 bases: TGTGCCAGCAGCAGGGGACAGGGAAGCTCTGGGGCCAACGTCCTGACTTTC. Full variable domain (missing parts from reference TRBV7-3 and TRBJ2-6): GAGVSQTPSNKVTEKGKYVELRCDPISGHTALYWYRQSLGQGPEFLIYFQGTGAADDSGLPNDRFFAVRPEGSVSTLKIQRTERGDSAVYLCASSRGQGSSGANVLTFGAGSRLTVL.

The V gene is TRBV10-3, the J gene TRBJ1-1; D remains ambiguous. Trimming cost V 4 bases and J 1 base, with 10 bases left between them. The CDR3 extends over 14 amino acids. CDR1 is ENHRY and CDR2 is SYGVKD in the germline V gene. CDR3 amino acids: CAISGRTANTEAFF. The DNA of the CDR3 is TGTGCCATCAGTGGCAGGACGGCGAACACTGAAGCTTTCTTT.